One sample yielded the 22 T cell receptor beta chains listed below, sequenced in a study of sequential checkpoint blockade in melanoma. TCRdb's table, derived via immunoSEQ multiplex PCR, lists solely in-frame clones and lacks some. The sample gives approximately 11,000 clones, 25% to 30% of which show up once; 20% to 30% is in the top ten. The treatment: randomized to nivolumab then ipilimumab (arm A) or the reverse (arm B). This material consisted of tumor tissue (inferred from file names), taken from a patient given nivolumab and ipilimumab in sequence. Receptors were obtained from a human donor with melanoma.

The chain carries TRBV18 and TRBJ2-3; a weak D match, TRBD2 (5 bases). Trimming took off 0 bases at V and 4 bases at J, with 14 bases between the two ends. Germline CDR1 KGHSH, CDR2 LQKENI. This CDR3 has 16 residues. CDR3 DNA sequence: TGTGCCAGCTCACCACCTGTGACTACCCTCCCAGATACGCAGTATTTT. Its translation: CASSPPVTTLPDTQYF. Together with reference TRBV18 and TRBJ2-3, the CDR3 gives the full variable domain: NAGVMQNPRHLVRRRGQEARLRCSPMKGHSHVYWYRQLPEEGLKFMVYLQKENIIDESGMPKERFSAEFPKEGPSILRIQQVVRGDSAAYFCASSPPVTTLPDTQYFGPGTRLTVL.

J is TRBJ2-5 and V is TRBV11-3, with 8 bases aligning to TRBD1. The CDR3 runs 14 residues. CDR1 and CDR2 from the germline V gene are SGHNT and YENEEA. Trimming removed 3 bases from V and 5 bases from J; junction bases left unmatched: 5. The DNA for the CDR3 is TGTGCCAGCAGCTTTGGACAGGGCCGGGAGACCCAGTACTTC. It is translated as CASSFGQGRETQYF.

The chain couples TRBV6-8 to TRBJ2-7, with 7 positions matching TRBD2. The germline gives CDR1 MNHGY, CDR2 SAAAGT. CDR3 length equals 15 residues. With 1 base clipped from V and 0 bases from J, the junction kept 3 bases outside the gene matches. The CDR3 loop reads CASSYWGGSSYEQYF. CDR3 bases: TGTGCCAGCAGTTACTGGGGAGGGAGCTCCTACGAGCAGTACTTC.

The chain employs TRBV11-3 and TRBJ2-3, with D unclear. V was pared by 1 base and J by 6 bases, with 17 bases between. Germline lookup yields CDR1 SGHNT and CDR2 YENEEA. The length of the CDR3 is 16 residues. The CDR3 reads CASSLGYGSNRDTQYF. In DNA, the CDR3 is TGTGCCAGCAGCTTAGGGTACGGCTCGAACCGGGATACGCAGTATTTT.

V and J are TRBV6-8 and TRBJ1-1; no reliable D call. Per germline, CDR1 MNHGY and CDR2 SAAAGT. The CDR3 has 14 amino acids. Trimming left V 7 bases short and J 1 base short, with 13 bases between. CDR3 bases: TGTGCCAGCACCACGGAGACGGGGAACACTGAAGCTTTCTTT. The encoded protein is CASTTETGNTEAFF.

This chain joins TRBV11-3 and TRBJ1-1, with D maybe TRBD1 (5 bases). Trimming stripped 5 bases from V and 6 bases from J, with 19 bases between. Looked up from germline, CDR1 is SGHNT and CDR2 is YENEEA. The length of the CDR3 is 15 residues. CDR3: CASSQLGGKWAEAFF. CDR3 DNA sequence: TGTGCCAGCAGCCAGCTGGGGGGGAAATGGGCTGAAGCTTTCTTT. The variable domain in full, with the rest retrieved from reference TRBV11-3 and TRBJ1-1, is EAGVVQSPRYKIIEKKQPVAFWCNPISGHNTLYWYLQNLGQGPELLIRYENEEAVDDSQLPKDRFSAERLKGVDSTLKIQPAELGDSAVYLCASSQLGGKWAEAFFGQGTRLTVV.

This clone has just a few counts. The chain links TRBV6-8 to TRBJ2-7, with 11 bases identical to TRBD1. V was clipped by 6 bases and J by 7 bases; unmatched bases: 8. Germline-derived CDR1 and CDR2 are MNHGY and SAAAGT. This CDR3 is built from 14 residues. Here the CDR3 reads CASRLDRGRGEQYF. The CDR3 nucleotides read TGTGCCAGCAGGTTGGACAGGGGGCGAGGAGAGCAGTACTTC.

The rearrangement uses TRBV19 and TRBJ2-1; D might be TRBD1 (5 bases). Trimming removed 2 bases from V and 0 bases from J, with 8 bases in between. The CDR3 totals 15 residues. The V gene's germline CDR1 is LNHDA and CDR2 SQIVND (reference sequence). The DNA of the CDR3 is TGTGCCAGTAGTATACAGGGATCCTCCTACAATGAGCAGTTCTTC. Encoded protein: CASSIQGSSYNEQFF.

This clone was recorded a few times. Relative to the germline gene, one junction end is altered; a read error may explain this. Within the sample, other DNA sequences also encode this same CDR3. The chain employs TRBV15 and TRBJ2-2, with D perhaps TRBD2 (7 bases). Germline CDR1 LNHNV, CDR2 YYDKDF (reference sequence). CDR3 size: 14 residues. In DNA, the CDR3 is TGTGCCACCAGGAGAGGGGGGGGTCCCGGGGAGCTGTTTTTT. Protein product: CATRRGGGPGELFF.

The chain joins TRBV9 to TRBJ1-2; D gene ambiguous. The germline V gene encodes CDR1 SGDLS and CDR2 YYNGEE. The CDR3 consists of 14 residues. The V and J ends lost 4 bases and 3 bases respectively, with 13 bases between them. As DNA, the CDR3 is TGTGCCAGCAGCTTAGAGGGAACTTACTATGGCTACACCTTC. Amino acids: CASSLEGTYYGYTF.

The table lists this clone with a few counts. DNA of the CDR3: TGTGCCAGCTCACCACCGGGGAGCGAAGAGCAGTACTTC. Residues: CASSPPGSEEQYF. J is TRBJ2-7 and V is TRBV18, with a weak D call TRBD2 (5 bases). Germline V gene sequence: CDR1 KGHSH, CDR2 LQKENI. This CDR3 spans 13 amino acids. Trimming took off 0 bases at V and 7 bases at J, with 10 bases between the two ends.

This clone was observed many times. This chain's CDR3 is CASSLDSVGNTIYF. The CDR3 coding sequence is TGTGCCAGCAGCTTAGACAGCGTTGGAAACACCATATATTTT. The rearrangement joins TRBV11-3 to TRBJ1-3; D is undetermined. This CDR3 has 14 residues. CDR1 is SGHNT and CDR2 is YENEEA in the germline V gene. Trimming shortened V by 0 bases and J by 3 bases, and 6 bases separated the two germline ends.

The chain uses TRBV19 and TRBJ1-5, with D maybe TRBD1 (5 bases). The length of the CDR3 is 12 residues. Trimming removed 4 bases from V and 4 bases from J, with 5 bases in between. Per germline, CDR1 LNHDA and CDR2 SQIVND (reference sequence). CDR3: CASSRQNQPQHF. The DNA of the CDR3 is TGTGCCAGTAGTAGACAGAATCAGCCCCAGCATTTT.

This sequence joins TRBV29-1 and TRBJ2-1, with 8 bases matching TRBD2. Germline V gene lookup returns CDR1 SQVTM and CDR2 ANQGSEA. V shed 1 base, J shed 2 bases, and the junction held 4 bases outside the gene matches. This CDR3 region has 15 residues. Here the CDR3 DNA reads TGCAGCGTTGAAGGGATGCGGGGGGCCTACAATGAGCAGTTCTTC. It encodes CSVEGMRGAYNEQFF.

The chain has TRBV6-8 and TRBJ1-6; D might be TRBD1 (5 bases). With 0 bases removed from V and 7 bases from J, the gap between germline ends came to 10 bases. The CDR3 spans 15 residues. CDR1 is MNHGY and CDR2 is SAAAGT in the germline V gene. The CDR3 DNA reads as TGTGCCAGCAGTTACTCGACAGAAGGGAATTCACCCCTCCACTTT. Translating gives CASSYSTEGNSPLHF.

The table lists this clone with a few counts. The chain is built from TRBV9 and TRBJ2-7; D perhaps matches TRBD2 (5 bases). CDR3 length: 14 residues. Germline CDR1 and CDR2: SGDLS and YYNGEE. V was cut by 5 bases and J by 7 bases, with 19 bases left in between. In nucleotides, the CDR3 is TGTGCCAGCAGTGGTAGAGGCAGCCGAGGGGAGCAGTACTTC. Translation gives CASSGRGSRGEQYF.

In its sample, this clone was seen once. This chain uses TRBV5-1 with TRBJ2-2; D is possibly TRBD1 (5 bases). This CDR3 comprises 14 residues. V gave up 3 bases and J gave up 5 bases, with 11 bases separating them. CDR1 and CDR2 (germline): SGHRS, YFSETQ. CDR3 amino acids: CASSSQGITGELFF. In nucleotides, the CDR3 is TGCGCCAGCAGCTCGCAGGGTATAACCGGGGAGCTGTTTTTT.

The chain links TRBV19 to TRBJ1-2; 7 bases map to TRBD1. The CDR3 totals 16 residues. From germline, CDR1 is LNHDA and CDR2 SQIVND (reference sequence). V dropped 4 bases and J dropped 4; count of bases not matched to a gene: 12. CDR3 region: CASSTWVTGTGYGYTF. The CDR3 region has the DNA TGTGCCAGTAGTACTTGGGTGACAGGGACCGGCTATGGCTACACCTTC.

To note about this clone: The CDR3 goes on 1 residue after the read ends, and that part is filled in from the germline J gene. The rearrangement joins TRBV6-1 to TRBJ2-1; D perhaps matches TRBD2 (7 bases). Per the germline V gene, CDR1 is MNHNS and CDR2 is SASEGT. V was clipped by 1 base and J by 7 bases, with 14 bases between them. The CDR3 spans 15 residues. CDR3 DNA, as far as it was read: TGTGCCAGCAGTGAAGTAGAGGGGGGAGGGAATGAGCAGTTC. Amino acid sequence: CASSEVEGGGNEQF. The CDR3 reads in full as CASSEVEGGGNEQFF.

J is TRBJ2-7 and V is TRBV19; D is possibly TRBD2 (7 bases). The CDR3 runs 15 residues. The germline V gene has CDR1 LNHDA and CDR2 SQIVND (reference sequence). Trimming stripped 6 bases from V and 2 bases from J, with 17 bases between. The chain's CDR3 is CASSRDGGATYEQYF. The CDR3 DNA is TGTGCCAGTAGCCGAGATGGGGGGGCGACCTACGAGCAGTACTTC.

This chain uses TRBV5-1 with TRBJ1-2, with D possibly being TRBD1 (6 bases). V lost 4 bases and J lost 0, with 16 bases in between. The CDR3 spans 16 residues. Per germline, CDR1 SGHRS and CDR2 YFSETQ. CDR3 residues: CASSVRSGATNYGYTF. The CDR3 coding sequence is TGCGCCAGCAGCGTTCGATCAGGGGCGACTAACTATGGCTACACCTTC.

This chain uses TRBV11-3 with TRBJ2-3; D gene ambiguous. The germline gives CDR1 SGHNT, CDR2 YENEEA. The V and J ends lost 7 bases and 4 bases respectively, with 18 bases between them. This CDR3 region has 15 residues. The CDR3 bases are TGTGCCAGCACCGGAAGGACCCCGATAGCAGATACGCAGTATTTT. Encoded protein: CASTGRTPIADTQYF.